The 12 T cell receptor beta chains in this list originate from one sample, sequenced in a study of molecular identifiers for immune sequencing clone quantification. TCRdb reprocessed the PCR reads via MiXCR and lists one record per CDR3 protein. The repertoire has 550,000 to 750,000 distinct CDR3 sequences, 20% of them found once; the top ten carry roughly 0.83%. Specimen: naive CD8+ T cells from blood, with Jurkat cell RNA spiked in. Subset noted: FACS-sorted CD8+CD4-CCR7+CD45RA+ naive T cells. The receptors derive from a human donor in good health. Some libraries in this study had Jurkat cell RNA spiked in.

The chain joins TRBV7-3 to TRBJ2-3, with D unresolved. This CDR3 is built from 15 residues. Germline CDR1 is SGHTA and CDR2 is FQGTGA. Trimming shortened V by 4 bases and J by 8 bases, and 19 bases separated the two germline ends. The CDR3 is CASSSGILSSGTQYF. Here the CDR3 DNA reads TGTGCCAGCAGCTCTGGAATATTGAGTTCAGGTACGCAGTATTTT.

Worth noting for this clonotype: Just one base apart from a much larger clone, this may be a read error. The CDR3 DNA reads as TGCACCAGCAGCCAAGAGGGCAGACTAGCGGGGGGGATCAGGTACGAGCAGTACTTC. It specifies CTSSQEGRLAGGIRYEQYF. V and J are TRBV4-1 and TRBJ2-7; 14 positions agree with TRBD2. Germline V gene sequence: CDR1 MGHRA, CDR2 YSYEKL. The CDR3 totals 19 residues.

This clonotype was seen a few times. The chain employs TRBV4-3 and TRBJ2-1, with TRBD1 identical over 7 bases. The length of the CDR3 is 15 residues. V trimming: 6 bases; J trimming: 3 bases; junction bases outside the gene matches: 8. CDR1 LGHNA and CDR2 YSLEER come from the germline V gene. Here the CDR3 reads CASSPGQEIYNEQFF. In nucleotides, the CDR3 is TGCGCCAGCAGTCCAGGACAGGAAATCTACAATGAGCAGTTCTTC.

The V gene is TRBV7-9, the J gene TRBJ2-2; D gene unclear. Trimming stripped 6 bases from V and 4 bases from J, with 15 bases between. Germline loops: CDR1 SEHNR, CDR2 FQNEAQ (reference sequence). The CDR3 contains 15 residues. This CDR3 reads CASSQRPESTGELFF. As DNA, the CDR3 is TGTGCCAGCAGTCAAAGACCCGAAAGCACCGGGGAGCTGTTTTTT.

This chain uses TRBV20-1 with TRBJ1-5; 9 positions match TRBD1. There are 20 residues in the CDR3. Germline V gene sequence: CDR1 DFQATT, CDR2 SNEGSKA (reference sequence). Trimming cost V 5 bases and J 2 bases; bases outside gene matches: 22. DNA for the CDR3: TGCAGTGCTGAGGGGGTCCCGGGACAGGGCCGCGCGTGGGGCAATCAGCCCCAGCATTTT. Protein product: CSAEGVPGQGRAWGNQPQHF.

V usage is TRBV27 and J usage is TRBJ2-1; D is possibly TRBD2 (6 bases). Trimming stripped 4 bases from V and 6 bases from J, with 16 bases between. Per the germline V gene, CDR1 is MNHEY and CDR2 is SMNVEV (reference sequence). CDR3 length: 15 residues. The CDR3 here is CASSWEAPGANEQFF. The CDR3 DNA follows: TGTGCCAGCAGTTGGGAAGCGCCGGGAGCCAATGAGCAGTTCTTC.

The chain uses TRBV19 and TRBJ2-2, with TRBD2 identical over 7 bases. Losses at the gene ends were 7 bases for V and 1 base for J; bases not matched to a gene: 3. From germline, CDR1 is LNHDA and CDR2 SQIVND (reference sequence). This CDR3 is built from 14 residues. CDR3 sequence (DNA): TGTGCCAGTAAGGCGGGGGTGAACACCGGGGAGCTGTTTTTT. It is translated as CASKAGVNTGELFF.

This clonotype has a handful of counts. The CDR3 nucleotides read TGTGCCAGCAGCCAAGATAGACTAGCGGGAGTGGTTCTGTTCTTC. Translating gives CASSQDRLAGVVLFF. V and J are TRBV3-1 and TRBJ2-1; 12 nucleotides align to TRBD2. The CDR3 has 15 amino acids. CDR1 and CDR2 from the germline V gene are LGHDT and YNNKEL (reference sequence). After removal of 0 bases from V and 15 bases from J, the junction contained 9 bases not matched to a gene.

There are many counts of this clonotype. This rearrangement joins TRBV6-5 to TRBJ1-4; maybe TRBD1 (5 bases). CDR1 MNHEY and CDR2 SVGAGI come from the germline V gene. The CDR3 extends over 14 amino acids. V was pared by 2 bases and J by 7 bases, with 11 bases between. The CDR3 region is CASSYGGASEKLFF. The CDR3 DNA sequence: TGTGCCAGCAGTTACGGCGGGGCGTCTGAAAAACTGTTTTTT.

On this clonotype itself: A much larger clone differs from this one at a single base, so this may be a read error. No conserved phenylalanine or tryptophan is present at the end of the CDR3, so a read error is the likely explanation. The chain joins TRBV5-5 to TRBJ1-1; D uncertain. Germline V gives CDR1 SGHKS, CDR2 YYEKEE (reference sequence). Trimming took 6 bases from V and 4 from J, leaving 13 bases between them. CDR3 length: 13 amino acids. The CDR3: CASILGVGTEAFS. The CDR3 DNA reads TGTGCCAGCATTCTCGGGGTTGGCACTGAAGCTTTCTCT.

This chain joins TRBV11-2 and TRBJ1-3; D call uncertain. V was cut by 5 bases and J by 1 base, with 12 bases left in between. Germline V gene lookup returns CDR1 SGHAT and CDR2 FQNNGV. This CDR3 spans 15 amino acids. CDR3 region: CASSGDSWSGNTIYF. DNA of the CDR3: TGTGCCAGCAGCGGGGATAGTTGGTCTGGAAACACCATATATTTT.

In this sample, this clonotype turned up many times. The chain couples TRBV14 to TRBJ2-5; D unresolved. CDR3 size: 15 residues. V was pared by 1 base and J by 0 bases, with 9 bases between. Germline V gene lookup returns CDR1 SGHDN and CDR2 FVKESK. The CDR3 bases are TGTGCCAGCAGCCAAGTAGGTCTAGACCAAGAGACCCAGTACTTC. It specifies CASSQVGLDQETQYF.